One T cell receptor beta chain is described in this entry. Its antigen is currently unknown. The data were obtained in a study of T cell responses to AZD1222 COVID-19 vaccine. Using immunoSEQ multiplex PCR, the repertoire was profiled, and TCRdb retains in-frame clones only, with some absent. The repertoire holds roughly 150,000 clones, about 91% seen once, with 2% to 2.5% in the top ten. Points from the study as a whole: Among the donors, most were white British and more were female, and clonal diversity was possibly underestimated. Unmutated regions of variants are reportedly targeted by nearly half of spike-specific TCRs. Once two AZD1222 doses were given, Spike-specific TCR breadth and depth went up. The study found vaccine-associated CD4 TCRs spanning spike, dominant at 160-218 and 743-854.

Germline V lookup: CDR1 LNHDA, CDR2 SQIVND (reference sequence). V was clipped by 4 bases and J by 6 bases; unmatched bases: 5. The CDR3 runs 13 residues. The chain employs TRBV19 and TRBJ1-1; 7 nucleotides align to TRBD1. The source is an adult in good health. The sequencing here drew on peripheral blood, taken on day 0 of AZD1222 vaccination. DNA for the CDR3: TGTGCCAGTAGTACCCCCAGGGGGGCTGAAGCTTTCTTT. Residues: CASSTPRGAEAFF.